This T cell receptor beta chain was identified in a study of cytomegalovirus exposure and HLA in healthy donors. Generated by immunoSEQ multiplex PCR, the TCRdb table keeps only in-frame clones and is missing some. The table includes around 120,000 clones, around 90% detected once. This clonotype was sampled from a woman under 30 in good health and CMV-seronegative. Sequenced: PBMCs.

The chain's CDR3 is CASSSPASGYQETQYF. For the CDR3, the DNA is TGTGCCAGCAGCTCCCCGGCTAGCGGGTACCAAGAGACCCAGTACTTC. This sequence joins TRBV5-6 and TRBJ2-5, with 8 bases identical to TRBD2. The V segment lost 3 bases and the J segment 0 bases; nucleotides outside the gene matches: 7. Germline V gene sequence: CDR1 SGHDT, CDR2 YYEEEE. This CDR3 comprises 16 residues.